Ten or more counts support the clone carrying this T cell receptor beta chain. What it binds is unknown. The sample comes from a study of T cells in Graves' hyperthyroidism and ophthalmopathy. Study outcomes and limitations: Most clonotypes expanded in thyroid above 0.001 were likewise present in blood. The model anticipated ophthalmopathy a median about six months pre-onset.

There were TCR beta CDR3 regions amplified from RNA transcripts. Researchers ran a first-round RT-PCR on the TCR CDR3 using the HTBI primer set. MiXCR, run by TCRdb on the multiplex PCR reads, gives a single entry per CDR3 protein. The data contain a few hundred thousand distinct CDR3 sequences, about 45% of them singletons. Newly diagnosed hyperthyroidism, duration under 2 months, in patients aged 18 to 65. After removal of 5 bases from V and 3 bases from J, the junction contained 9 bases not matched to a gene. Germline loops: CDR1 LNHDA, CDR2 SQIVND (reference sequence). CDR3 length: 15 amino acids.

The sample comprised peripheral blood or thyroid tissue (not recorded which). The TCR sequence derives from a woman between 18 and 29 years old with Graves' hyperthyroidism. The rearrangement links TRBV19 to TRBJ2-5, with 7 bases identical to TRBD1. The DNA of the CDR3 is TGTGCCAGTAGTCCCGGGACAGCCGTGGAAGAGACCCAGTACTTC. Translating gives CASSPGTAVEETQYF.